The clone carrying this T cell receptor beta chain has a count of ten or more. All TCR cDNA molecules were individually tagged with a unique molecular identifier. TCRdb analysed the 5' RACE reads with MiXCR anew, one entry per CDR3 protein. The data contain roughly 40,000 distinct CDR3 sequences, around 7% of them singletons. The CDR3 runs 15 residues. V shed 0 bases, J shed 5 bases, and the junction held 6 bases outside the gene matches. The V gene's germline CDR1 is SGHDT and CDR2 YYEEEE. These data are taken from a study of spatial heterogeneity in lung cancer. Time point given: sample taken at primary tumor resection. The input material, whole RNA from tumor, nontumor lung or frozen PBMC, was sequenced unsorted.

Here the sequenced sample was PBMCs, taken at surgery. The chain is built from TRBV5-6 and TRBJ2-3; 7 bases align to TRBD2. This clonotype originated in a female donor with early-stage non-small cell lung cancer. This chain's CDR3 is CASSLGTSWEDTQYF. The CDR3 region has the DNA TGTGCCAGCAGCTTGGGGACTAGTTGGGAAGATACGCAGTATTTT.